This T cell receptor beta chain derives from a study of monozygotic twins with inflammatory bowel disease. TCRdb reprocessed the 5' RACE reads; each CDR3 protein has one entry and no DNA is given. Recorded for this sample: 350,000 to 500,000 distinct CDR3 sequences. Germline V gene lookup returns CDR1 KGHSH and CDR2 LQKENI. The CDR3 spans 13 residues. The rearrangement joins TRBV18 to TRBJ2-1; TCRdb calls TRBD2, which cannot be checked without DNA. Input material: blood. The TCR was taken from a human donor with ulcerative colitis or Crohn's disease, or a healthy co-twin of an affected twin (not recorded which). The CDR3 spells CASAAGLNNEQFF. Based on the CDR3 plus reference TRBV18 and TRBJ2-1, the full variable domain is NAGVMQNPRHLVRRRGQEARLRCSPMKGHSHVYWYRQLPEEGLKFMVYLQKENIIDESGMPKERFSAEFPKEGPSILRIQQVVRGDSAAYFCASAAGLNNEQFFGPGTRLTVL.